Reported below is one T cell receptor beta chain. This clone appeared a few times. This receptor's antigen is unknown. No base quality information exists; no much larger clone differs at one position. The data are from a study of blood T cell repertoires in COVID-19 (dated by TCRdb to 2018 to 2021). Study-level background: The collaborator samples originated in the United States, Italy and Spain and spanned the acute and convalescent phases of COVID-19. The repertoires were released in a freely available public database intended as a resource for research on the immune response to SARS-CoV-2. Deeply sampled blood TCRbeta repertoires from subjects exposed to, actively infected with, or recovered from COVID-19 were included in the dataset. Samples were obtained from the ongoing ImmuneRACE study (first 160 participants) and from over a thousand subjects provided by 6 global collaborators. Where available, HLA class I and class II types were taken from metadata supplied by the sample provider and were not determined by assay-based typing. The sample metadata nearly always contained a de-identified subject ID, COVID-19 status, age in years and sex. The material from the prospective study consisted of cDNA or gDNA derived from T cells, B-cell-depleted T cells, or PBMCs.

Study-level results and caveats: The amount of clinical and demographic metadata varied by source and participant and was provided uncurated.

Each collaborating institution followed its own protocols to collect whole blood in K2EDTA tubes. Collaborator samples were shipped for TCRbeta analysis as frozen whole blood, isolated PBMCs, or DNA extracted from either sample type. TCRbeta CDR3 regions were amplified from genomic DNA by means of the immunoSEQ Assay, a bias-controlled multiplex PCR. Per the source publication's procedure: Nucleated cell counts per sample were estimated from amplification of reference gene primers within the assay. Sequence reads were collapsed and filtered to measure the absolute abundance of every unique TCRbeta CDR3 rearrangement. Productive Simpson clonality was computed per sample as the square root of Simpson's diversity index over productive rearrangements. Drawn from immuneACCESS, this table holds only the in-frame rearrangements with V and J called that TCRdb kept. Clones are partly lost; checked studies trace under half to an unresolved V gene and leave the rest unexplained. Clone size and the V and J calls come from that table; the DNA yielded D and trimming. The sample table holds around 130,000 clones, of which roughly 90% were seen once. Together, the top ten hold less than 20% of the sample.

This clonotype originated in a man aged 50 or older with active or convalescent COVID-19. Sequenced material: peripheral blood.

CDR3 reads: CASGRIREGPDEQYF. Here is the DNA: TGTGCCAGCGGAAGAATCCGGGAGGGCCCCGACGAGCAGTACTTC. The rearrangement joined TRBV2 to TRBJ2-7; 8 bases in the middle match TRBD2. V lost 8 bases and J lost 5 bases, and the count of bases not matched to a germline gene is 14. The germline V gene supplies CDR1 SNHLY and CDR2 FYNNEI. Including cysteine and phenylalanine, the CDR3 has 15 amino acids. The CDR3 DNA has 45 bases and is translated from base 1.